A single TCR beta chain is shown here with its context. Its antigen remains unidentified. Data came from immunoSEQ multiplex PCR; TCRdb stores just in-frame clones and leaves some out. The table lists 110,000 to 150,000 clones, approximately 90% of them singletons. This CDR3 is built from 16 residues. Trimming cost V 1 base and J 3 bases, with 13 bases left between them. CDR1 and CDR2 from the germline V gene are LNHNV and YYDKDF (reference sequence). The sample belongs to a study of T cell responses to AZD1222 COVID-19 vaccine. Study-wide findings and caveats: No day 14 peak samples; only post-peak repertoires were characterized.

J is TRBJ1-3 and V is TRBV15; perhaps TRBD1 as D (5 bases). The clonotype was recovered from an adult in good health. Sequenced here: peripheral blood, sampled on day 0 of AZD1222 vaccination. CDR3 coding DNA: TGTGCCACCAGCAGAGTTCGAGGGGTCAATGGAAACACCATATATTTT. Encoded protein: CATSRVRGVNGNTIYF.